This T cell receptor beta chain comes out of a study of T-cell memory formation after mild COVID-19. Study-wide background: Largely donor-specific TCR clusters were found.

Overall study findings and caveats: The main location of contracting CD4+ clones was CM and EM, and that of contracting CD8+ clones was EMRA. Several responding clones turned up in pre-infection memory, indicating that cross-reactive memory may have taken part.

As to this clonotype: Its antigen is not known.

Sample barcodes and UMIs were carried by the TCR alpha and TCR beta cDNA libraries that 5'RACE generated with constant-segment primers. Each CDR3 protein is one row after TCRdb ran MiXCR on the 5' RACE reads. The sample includes 430,000 or so distinct CDR3 sequences, roughly 23% seen only once; the top ten take approximately 13%. This CDR3 is built from 13 residues. Germline V gene lookup returns CDR1 LNHNV and CDR2 YYDKDF (reference sequence). V was clipped by 7 bases and J by 3 bases, with 11 bases between them. The rearrangement links TRBV15 to TRBJ2-3; weak D call: TRBD2 (6 bases). The sequence came from an adult woman who had mild COVID-19 (a few samples of this study predate the infection). Cell type and time point are not known. Material: PBMCs or a T cell subset sorted from them (not recorded which). The DNA of the CDR3 is TGTGCCACCACGGCAGGGAGGACAGATACGCAGTATTTT. Translated: CATTAGRTDTQYF.